This T cell receptor beta chain comes out of a study of regulatory T cells in long-lasting Graves disease. Study conclusions and caveats: TCR diversity was lower in persistent Graves' patients (versus newly diagnosed ones). Among persistent patients, a larger number of public clonotypes were shared (around 2,700) than among newly diagnosed patients (966).

As for time point: newly diagnosed GD, antithyroid drugs for less than 3 months. Making the TCR library involved RNA that had been extracted from PBMCs. This clonotype occurred many times. The target antigen is unknown. Combining iRepertoire HTBI primers with Arm-PCR of CDR3 regions, the authors built TCR beta libraries. MiXCR, applied by TCRdb to the multiplex PCR reads, yields one record per CDR3 protein. The sample has some 500,000 distinct CDR3 sequences, 15% to 20% seen once. This CDR3 region has 17 residues. The V gene end was trimmed by 6 bases and the J gene end by 2 bases; junction bases not matched to a gene: 10. The germline V gene has CDR1 SGHAT and CDR2 FQNNGV. These same records also appear under a second study, on T cells in Graves' hyperthyroidism and ophthalmopathy. As that report states: No progression to ophthalmopathy during 18 months of follow-up defined stable disease. Patients were excluded for uncontrolled infection, other autoimmune disease, pregnancy or lactation.

The clonotype comes from a woman aged 35 to 59 with Graves disease. V usage is TRBV11-2 and J usage is TRBJ2-5, with TRBD2 matching 12 bases. Sequenced material: peripheral blood mononuclear cells (PBMCs), taken at new diagnosis, from a patient treated with antithyroid drugs. The CDR3 DNA follows: TGTGCCAGCAGTTCACGGATCGGACTAGCGGGGCAAGAGACCCAGTACTTC. Amino acid sequence: CASSSRIGLAGQETQYF.